These 13 T cell receptor beta chains originate from one sample sequenced in a study of T cell repertoires in cytomegalovirus infection. TCRdb reanalysed the reads using MiXCR and keeps one entry per CDR3 protein. The table has about 740,000 distinct CDR3 sequences, approximately 34% seen once. Material for sequencing was PBMCs. The receptors come from a human donor in good health (CMV status not recorded). Some clones in this sample may be carry-over from other donors' samples.

V usage is TRBV12-3 or TRBV12-4 and J usage is TRBJ1-1, with TRBD1 matching 7 bases. The CDR3 has 15 amino acids. The junction had 8 bases not matched to a gene; V was cut back by 6 bases and J by 1 base. The CDR3 nucleotides are TGTGCCAGCAGGATCTCAGAGGGGGCGAACACTGAAGCTTTCTTT. Protein sequence: CASRISEGANTEAFF.

This sequence joins TRBV5-1 and TRBJ1-5; D is undetermined. Trimming removed 3 bases from V and 6 bases from J, with 16 bases in between. This CDR3 spans 15 amino acids. CDR1 and CDR2 (germline): SGHRS, YFSETQ. In nucleotides, the CDR3 is TGCGCCAGCAGCTACAAGGGTGGAGAAAGTCAGCCCCAGCATTTT. It yields the protein CASSYKGGESQPQHF.

This clonotype was observed a handful of times. Here the CDR3 reads CATSREKGYSPLHF. DNA for the CDR3: TGTGCCACCAGCAGAGAGAAAGGTTATTCACCCCTCCACTTT. This sequence joins TRBV15 and TRBJ1-6; D gene uncertain. Trimming took off 0 bases at V and 8 bases at J, with 8 bases between the two ends. CDR1 and CDR2 (germline): LNHNV, YYDKDF (reference sequence). The CDR3 has 14 amino acids.

V usage is TRBV6-1 and J usage is TRBJ2-5; D is ambiguous. Germline V gene sequence: CDR1 MNHNS, CDR2 SASEGT. V dropped 6 bases and J dropped 8 bases, with 10 bases sitting between them. The CDR3 totals 11 residues. Here the CDR3 reads CASSPAATQYF. CDR3 sequence (DNA): TGTGCCAGCAGCCCCGCGGCAACCCAGTACTTC.

The chain is built from TRBV28 and TRBJ1-4, with 7 bases matching TRBD1. CDR3 length: 14 residues. Germline trimming cut 8 bases from V and 5 bases from J; bases unmatched to any gene: 8. Germline V gene sequence: CDR1 MDHEN, CDR2 SYDVKM. The CDR3 loop reads CASQQQGSNEKLFF. In DNA form, the CDR3 reads TGTGCCAGCCAGCAACAGGGGTCCAATGAAAAACTGTTTTTT.

This clonotype was counted between two and nine times. The chain is built from TRBV4-1 and TRBJ2-3; the D is unclear. Germline CDR1 reads MGHRA; CDR2 reads YSYEKL. The CDR3 spans 17 residues. V was clipped by 0 bases and J by 5 bases, with 18 bases between them. The CDR3 bases are TGCGCCAGCAGCCAAGATGGCCAGGTTAAAGGTCAAGATACGCAGTATTTT. Encoded protein: CASSQDGQVKGQDTQYF.

The gene calls are TRBV7-9 and TRBJ2-1, with 7 bases matching TRBD1. V lost 4 bases, J lost 5 bases, and 2 bases stayed unmatched. CDR3 size: 13 residues. Per germline, CDR1 SEHNR and CDR2 FQNEAQ (reference sequence). The CDR3 DNA sequence: TGTGCCAGCAGCTCGACAGGGAACAATGAGCAGTTCTTC. It encodes CASSSTGNNEQFF. The whole variable domain, filled in from reference TRBV7-9 and TRBJ2-1, reads DTGVSQNPRHKITKRGQNVTFRCDPISEHNRLYWYRQTLGQGPEFLTYFQNEAQLEKSRLLSDRFSAERPKGSFSTLEIQRTEQGDSAMYLCASSSTGNNEQFFGPGTRLTVL.

The chain combines TRBV7-2 with TRBJ2-1; 8 nucleotides align to TRBD2. Germline lookup yields CDR1 SGHTA and CDR2 FQGNSA. Germline trimming cut 5 bases from V and 9 bases from J; bases unmatched to any gene: 3. CDR3 length: 12 residues. CDR3 nucleotides: TGTGCCAGCAGCGCGGCGGGGGGTGAGCAGTTCTTC. Translated, it gives CASSAAGGEQFF. The whole variable domain, remainder taken from reference TRBV7-2 and TRBJ2-1, is GAGVSQSPSNKVTEKGKDVELRCDPISGHTALYWYRQSLGQGLEFLIYFQGNSAPDKSGLPSDRFSAERTGGSVSTLTIQRTQQEDSAVYLCASSAAGGEQFFGPGTRLTVL.

The chain uses TRBV11-1 and TRBJ1-2; TRBD1 is a possible D gene (6 bases). The germline V gene has CDR1 SGHAT and CDR2 FQDESV (reference sequence). With 5 bases removed from V and 3 bases from J, the gap between germline ends came to 13 bases. The CDR3 totals 14 residues. The DNA of the CDR3 is TGTGCCAGCAGCCCACAGGGCTTCGACTATGGCTACACCTTC. This encodes CASSPQGFDYGYTF.

The table lists this clonotype with a few counts. The V and J genes are TRBV7-9 and TRBJ2-2; D is unresolved. Germline CDR1 reads SEHNR; CDR2 reads FQNEAQ (reference sequence). Trimming shortened V by 5 bases and J by 4 bases, and 11 bases separated the two germline ends. The CDR3 has 14 amino acids. CDR3 amino acids: CASSATIPTGELFF. The CDR3 bases are TGTGCCAGCAGCGCCACTATTCCCACCGGGGAGCTGTTTTTT.

V and J are TRBV28 and TRBJ1-4; no firm D call. Per germline, CDR1 MDHEN and CDR2 SYDVKM. The CDR3 length is 16 residues. Trimming shortened V by 3 bases and J by 0 bases, and 11 bases separated the two germline ends. CDR3 in amino acids: CASSFRLGSTNEKLFF. The CDR3 region has the DNA TGTGCCAGCAGTTTCCGGCTCGGATCAACTAATGAAAAACTGTTTTTT.

A remark on this clonotype: This clone may be a read error of a much larger clone one base away. The J gene is TRBJ1-6, the V gene TRBV7-8, with D unresolved. This CDR3 has 14 residues. V lost 6 bases to trimming and J lost 10 bases, with 16 bases between them. Germline V gives CDR1 SGHVS, CDR2 FQNEAQ. CDR3 DNA: TGTGCCAGCAGTCTGAGGGCGCAGTTCTCACCCCTCCACTTT. It yields the protein CASSLRAQFSPLHF.

This clonotype was counted at least ten times. The V and J genes are TRBV12-3 or TRBV12-4 and TRBJ1-5; weak D call: TRBD1 (5 bases). This CDR3 contains 16 residues. V shed 7 bases and J shed 0 bases, with 16 bases lying between them. CDR3 DNA: TGTGCCAGCACCCTAAGGGCAGGGCGTAGCAATCAGCCCCAGCATTTT. Translating gives CASTLRAGRSNQPQHF.